This entry concerns a single TCR beta chain. What it binds is unknown. The sample originates from a study of T cells in localized non-small cell lung cancer. Study-wide results and limits: It remains possible that heterogeneity exists, since only one tumor region was sequenced. Among the tissues sampled, uninvolved adjacent lung had the highest T cell clonality, above tumor. Across samples, adjacent lung featured a median roughly 56 of the top 100 tumor clones. Higher blood T cell density went with longer overall survival.

Germline loops: CDR1 PRHDT, CDR2 FYEKMQ (reference sequence). The length of the CDR3 is 12 residues. V lost 3 bases and J lost 4, with 4 bases in between. Sequencing used immunoSEQ multiplex PCR; TCRdb keeps in-frame clones, though not all of them. The sample yields 35,000 or so clones, around 85% seen once. This receptor was obtained from a woman aged 40-69 years with stage I lung adenocarcinoma. The sequencing used peripheral blood, collected before any cancer treatment. The chain employs TRBV13 and TRBJ1-5, with D unresolved. DNA for the CDR3: TGTGCCAGCAGCTTGCTGAATCAGCCCCAGCATTTT. It specifies CASSLLNQPQHF.